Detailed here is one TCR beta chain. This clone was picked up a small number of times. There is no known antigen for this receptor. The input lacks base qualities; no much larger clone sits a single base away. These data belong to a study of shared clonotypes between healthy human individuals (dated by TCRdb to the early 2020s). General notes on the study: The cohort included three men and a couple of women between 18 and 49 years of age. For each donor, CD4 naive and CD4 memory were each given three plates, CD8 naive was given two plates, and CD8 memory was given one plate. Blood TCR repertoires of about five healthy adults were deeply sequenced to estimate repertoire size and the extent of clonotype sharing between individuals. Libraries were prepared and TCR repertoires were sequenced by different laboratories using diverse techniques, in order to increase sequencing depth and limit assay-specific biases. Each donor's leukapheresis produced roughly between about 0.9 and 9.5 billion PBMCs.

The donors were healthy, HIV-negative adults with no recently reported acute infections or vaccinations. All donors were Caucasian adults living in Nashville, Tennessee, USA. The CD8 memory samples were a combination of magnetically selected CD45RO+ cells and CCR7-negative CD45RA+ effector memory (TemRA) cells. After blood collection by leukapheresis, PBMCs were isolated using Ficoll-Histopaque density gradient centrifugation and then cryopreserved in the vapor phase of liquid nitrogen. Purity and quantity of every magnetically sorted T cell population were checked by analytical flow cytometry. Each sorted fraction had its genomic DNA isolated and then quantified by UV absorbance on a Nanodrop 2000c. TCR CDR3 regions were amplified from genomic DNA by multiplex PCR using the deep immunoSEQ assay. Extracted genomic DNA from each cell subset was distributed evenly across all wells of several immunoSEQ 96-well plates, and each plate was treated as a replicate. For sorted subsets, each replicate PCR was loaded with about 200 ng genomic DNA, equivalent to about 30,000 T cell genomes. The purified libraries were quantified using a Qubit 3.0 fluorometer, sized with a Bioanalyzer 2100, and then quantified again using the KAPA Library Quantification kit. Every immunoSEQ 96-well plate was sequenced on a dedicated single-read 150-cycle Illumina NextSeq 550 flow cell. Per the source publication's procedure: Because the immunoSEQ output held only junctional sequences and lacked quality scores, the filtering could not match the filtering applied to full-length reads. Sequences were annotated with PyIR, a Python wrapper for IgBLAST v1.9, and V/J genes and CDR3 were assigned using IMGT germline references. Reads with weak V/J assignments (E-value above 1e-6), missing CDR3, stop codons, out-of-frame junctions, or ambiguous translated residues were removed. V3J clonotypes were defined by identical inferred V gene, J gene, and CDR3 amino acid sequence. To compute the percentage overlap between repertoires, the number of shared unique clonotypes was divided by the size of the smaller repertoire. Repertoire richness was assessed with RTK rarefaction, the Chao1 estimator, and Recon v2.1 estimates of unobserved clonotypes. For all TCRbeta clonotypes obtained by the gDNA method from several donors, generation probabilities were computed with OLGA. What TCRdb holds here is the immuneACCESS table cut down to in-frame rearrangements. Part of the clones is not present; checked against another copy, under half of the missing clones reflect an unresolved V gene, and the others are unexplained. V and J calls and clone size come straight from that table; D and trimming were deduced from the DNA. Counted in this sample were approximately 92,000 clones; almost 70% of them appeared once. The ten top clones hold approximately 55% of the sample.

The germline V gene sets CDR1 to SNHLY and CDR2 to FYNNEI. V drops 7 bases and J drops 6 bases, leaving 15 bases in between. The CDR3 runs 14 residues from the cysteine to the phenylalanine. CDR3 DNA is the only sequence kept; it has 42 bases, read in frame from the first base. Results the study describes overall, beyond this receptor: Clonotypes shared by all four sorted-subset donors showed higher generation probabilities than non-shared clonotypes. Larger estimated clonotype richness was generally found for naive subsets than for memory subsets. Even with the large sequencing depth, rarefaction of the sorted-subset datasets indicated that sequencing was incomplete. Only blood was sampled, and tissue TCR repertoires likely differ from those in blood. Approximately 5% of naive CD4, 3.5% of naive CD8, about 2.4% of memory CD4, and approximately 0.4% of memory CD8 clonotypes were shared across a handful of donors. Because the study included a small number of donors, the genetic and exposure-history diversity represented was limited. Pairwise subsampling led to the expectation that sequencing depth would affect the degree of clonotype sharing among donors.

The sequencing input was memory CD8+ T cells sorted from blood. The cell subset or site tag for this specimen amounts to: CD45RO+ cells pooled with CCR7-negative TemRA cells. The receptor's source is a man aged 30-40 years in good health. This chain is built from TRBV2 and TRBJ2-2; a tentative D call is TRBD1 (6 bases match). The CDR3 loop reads CASKGERLAGELFF. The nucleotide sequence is TGTGCCAGCAAGGGGGAACGGTTGGCCGGGGAGCTGTTTTTT.